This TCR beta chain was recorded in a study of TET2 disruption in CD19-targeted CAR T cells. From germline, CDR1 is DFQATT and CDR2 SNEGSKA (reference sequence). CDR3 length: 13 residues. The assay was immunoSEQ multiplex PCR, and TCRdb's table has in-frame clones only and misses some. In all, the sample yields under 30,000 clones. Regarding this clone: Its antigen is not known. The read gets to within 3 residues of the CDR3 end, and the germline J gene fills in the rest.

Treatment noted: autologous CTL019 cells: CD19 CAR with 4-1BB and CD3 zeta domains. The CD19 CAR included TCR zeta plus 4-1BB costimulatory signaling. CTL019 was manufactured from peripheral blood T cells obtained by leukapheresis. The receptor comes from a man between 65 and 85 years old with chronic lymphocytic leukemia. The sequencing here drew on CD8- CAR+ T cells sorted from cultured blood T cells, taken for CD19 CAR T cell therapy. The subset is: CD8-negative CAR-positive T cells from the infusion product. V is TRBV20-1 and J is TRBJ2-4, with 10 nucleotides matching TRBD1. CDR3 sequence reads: CSAKRQGAGGQYF. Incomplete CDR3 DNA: TGCAGTGCTAAACGACAGGGGGCGGGTGGT.